The table lists the clone carrying this T cell receptor beta chain with a few counts. Its antigen is unidentified. The data belong to a study of T-cell memory formation after mild COVID-19. TCRdb analysed the 5' RACE reads with MiXCR anew, one entry per CDR3 protein. The sample has about 270,000 distinct CDR3 sequences, 15% seen once. Study-wide results and limits: Within pre-infection memory, some responding clones were found, suggesting cross-reactive memory joined. CD4/CD8 balance characterized clones contracting day 15 to 85, and CD4+ skew characterized later expanders.

Germline V gives CDR1 SGHTA, CDR2 FQGTGA. V was clipped by 4 bases and J by 6 bases, with 19 bases between them. CDR3 length: 15 residues. The chain has TRBV7-3 and TRBJ2-7, with D perhaps given as TRBD1 or TRBD2 (6 bases each). Sequenced sample: PBMCs or a T cell subset sorted from them (not recorded which). This receptor was identified in an adult woman who had mild COVID-19 (a few samples of this study predate the infection). Cell type and time point are not known. The CDR3 here is CASSSGGGVPLEQYF. The CDR3 DNA reads as TGTGCCAGCAGCTCCGGGGGCGGGGTACCCCTCGAGCAGTACTTC.